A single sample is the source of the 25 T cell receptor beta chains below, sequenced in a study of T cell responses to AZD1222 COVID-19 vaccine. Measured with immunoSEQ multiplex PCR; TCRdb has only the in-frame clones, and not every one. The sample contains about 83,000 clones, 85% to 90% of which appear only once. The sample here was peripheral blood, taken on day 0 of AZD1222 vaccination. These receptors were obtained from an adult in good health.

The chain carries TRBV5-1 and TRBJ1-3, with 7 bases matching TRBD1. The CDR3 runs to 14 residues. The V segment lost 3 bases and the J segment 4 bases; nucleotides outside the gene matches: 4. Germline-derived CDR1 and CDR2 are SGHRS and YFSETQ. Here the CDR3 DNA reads TGCGCCAGCAGCTCTGACAGGGCCGGAAACACCATATATTTT. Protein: CASSSDRAGNTIYF.

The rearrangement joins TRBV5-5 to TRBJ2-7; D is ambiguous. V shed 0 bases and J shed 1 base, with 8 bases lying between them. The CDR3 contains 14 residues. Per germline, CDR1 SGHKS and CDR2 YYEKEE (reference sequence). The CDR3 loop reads CASSLVLLSYEQYF. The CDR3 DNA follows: TGTGCCAGCAGCTTGGTTCTGTTGTCCTACGAGCAGTACTTC.

The CDR3 region is CATKGGSSYNEQFF. DNA for the CDR3: TGCGCCACTAAGGGCGGGAGTTCGTACAATGAGCAGTTCTTC. The chain joins TRBV5-1 to TRBJ2-1; 7 bases agree with TRBD2. Per germline, CDR1 SGHRS and CDR2 YFSETQ. The CDR3 runs 14 residues. The ends lost 9 bases at V and 4 bases at J; junction bases unmatched: 10.

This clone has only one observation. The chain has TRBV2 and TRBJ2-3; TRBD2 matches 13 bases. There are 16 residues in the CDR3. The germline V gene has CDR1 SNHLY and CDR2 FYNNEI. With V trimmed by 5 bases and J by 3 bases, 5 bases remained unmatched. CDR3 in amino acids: CASSSGTSGITDTQYF. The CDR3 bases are TGTGCCAGCAGTTCGGGGACTAGCGGGATAACAGATACGCAGTATTTT.

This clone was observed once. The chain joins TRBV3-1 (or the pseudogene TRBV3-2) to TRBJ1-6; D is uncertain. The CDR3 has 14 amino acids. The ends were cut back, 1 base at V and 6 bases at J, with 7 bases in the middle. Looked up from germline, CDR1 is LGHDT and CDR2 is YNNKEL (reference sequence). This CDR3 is CASSQGEGNSPLHF. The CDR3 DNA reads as TGTGCCAGCAGCCAAGGGGAGGGTAATTCACCCCTCCACTTT.

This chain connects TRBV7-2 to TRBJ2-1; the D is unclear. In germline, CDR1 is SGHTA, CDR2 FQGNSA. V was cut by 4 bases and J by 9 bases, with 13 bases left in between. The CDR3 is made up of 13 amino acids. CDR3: CASSSLKFGEQFF. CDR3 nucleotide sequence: TGTGCCAGCAGCTCCTTGAAATTTGGTGAGCAGTTCTTC.

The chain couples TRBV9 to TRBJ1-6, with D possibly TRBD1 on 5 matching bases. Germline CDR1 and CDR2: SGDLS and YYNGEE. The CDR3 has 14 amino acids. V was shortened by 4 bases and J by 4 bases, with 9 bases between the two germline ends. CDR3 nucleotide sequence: TGTGCCAGCAGCTCGGGACTTTATAATTCACCCCTCCACTTT. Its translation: CASSSGLYNSPLHF.

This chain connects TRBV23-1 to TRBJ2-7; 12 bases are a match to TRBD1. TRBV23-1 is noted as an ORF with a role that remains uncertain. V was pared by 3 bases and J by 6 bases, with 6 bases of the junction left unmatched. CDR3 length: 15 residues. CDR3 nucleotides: TGCGCCAGCAGTCAGTCCGGGACAGGGGGCCTCGAGCAGTACTTC. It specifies CASSQSGTGGLEQYF.

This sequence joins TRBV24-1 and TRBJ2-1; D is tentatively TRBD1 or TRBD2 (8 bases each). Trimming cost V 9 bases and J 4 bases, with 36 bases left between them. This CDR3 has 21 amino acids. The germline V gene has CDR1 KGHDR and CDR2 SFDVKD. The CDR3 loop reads CATSHRSGGILDEREYNEQFF. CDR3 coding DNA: TGTGCCACCTCCCACAGGTCAGGGGGCATTTTAGATGAGCGGGAGTACAATGAGCAGTTCTTC.

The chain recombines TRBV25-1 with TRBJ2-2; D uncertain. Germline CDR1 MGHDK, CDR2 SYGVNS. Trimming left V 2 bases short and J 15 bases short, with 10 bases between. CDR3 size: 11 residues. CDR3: CASSELSKLFF. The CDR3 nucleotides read TGTGCCAGCAGTGAACTCTCCAAGTTGTTTTTT.

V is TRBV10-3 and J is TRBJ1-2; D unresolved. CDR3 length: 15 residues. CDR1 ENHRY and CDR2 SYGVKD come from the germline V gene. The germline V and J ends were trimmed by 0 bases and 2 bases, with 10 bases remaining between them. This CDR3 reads CAISESEGFNYGYTF. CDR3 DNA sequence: TGTGCCATCAGTGAGTCTGAGGGTTTCAACTATGGCTACACCTTC.

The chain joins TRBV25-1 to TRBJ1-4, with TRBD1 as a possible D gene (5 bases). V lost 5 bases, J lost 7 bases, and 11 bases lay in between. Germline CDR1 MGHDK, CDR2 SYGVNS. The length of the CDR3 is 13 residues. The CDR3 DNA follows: TGTGCCAGCAGTTGGGGCCTTACTGAAAAACTGTTTTTT. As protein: CASSWGLTEKLFF.

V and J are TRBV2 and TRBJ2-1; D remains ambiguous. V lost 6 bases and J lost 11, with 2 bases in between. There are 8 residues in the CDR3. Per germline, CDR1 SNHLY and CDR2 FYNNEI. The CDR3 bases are TGTGCCAGCAGCCAGCAGTTCTTC. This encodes CASSQQFF. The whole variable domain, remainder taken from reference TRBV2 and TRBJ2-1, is EPEVTQTPSHQVTQMGQEVILRCVPISNHLYFYWYRQILGQKVEFLVSFYNNEISEKSEIFDDQFSVERPDGSNFTLKIRSTKLEDSAMYFCASSQQFFGPGTRLTVL.

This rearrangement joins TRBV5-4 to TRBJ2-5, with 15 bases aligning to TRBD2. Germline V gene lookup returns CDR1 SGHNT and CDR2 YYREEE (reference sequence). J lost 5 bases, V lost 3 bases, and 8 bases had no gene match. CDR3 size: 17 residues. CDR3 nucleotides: TGTGCCAGCAGCTCCCGGACTAGCGGGAGGGGTATGGAGACCCAGTACTTC. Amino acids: CASSSRTSGRGMETQYF.

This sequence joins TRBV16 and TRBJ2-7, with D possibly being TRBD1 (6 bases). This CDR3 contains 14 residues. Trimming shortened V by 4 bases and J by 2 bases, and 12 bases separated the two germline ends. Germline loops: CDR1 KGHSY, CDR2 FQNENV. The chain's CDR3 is CASSPRTDTYEQYF. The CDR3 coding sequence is TGTGCCAGCAGCCCTCGGACAGACACCTACGAGCAGTACTTC.

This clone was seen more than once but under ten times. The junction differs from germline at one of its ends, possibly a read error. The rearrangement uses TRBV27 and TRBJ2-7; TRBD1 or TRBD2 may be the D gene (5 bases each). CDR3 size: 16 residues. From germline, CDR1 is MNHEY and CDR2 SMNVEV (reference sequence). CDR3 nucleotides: TGTGCCAGCAGTTTATACAGGCCGGGGTTGGGCCAGGGCACAAACTTC. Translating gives CASSLYRPGLGQGTNF.

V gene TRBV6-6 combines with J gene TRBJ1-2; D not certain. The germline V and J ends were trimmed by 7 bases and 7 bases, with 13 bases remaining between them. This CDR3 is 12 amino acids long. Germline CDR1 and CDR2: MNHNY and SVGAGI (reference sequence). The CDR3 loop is CASNTRETGYTF. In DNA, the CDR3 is TGTGCCAGCAACACACGGGAAACTGGCTACACCTTC.

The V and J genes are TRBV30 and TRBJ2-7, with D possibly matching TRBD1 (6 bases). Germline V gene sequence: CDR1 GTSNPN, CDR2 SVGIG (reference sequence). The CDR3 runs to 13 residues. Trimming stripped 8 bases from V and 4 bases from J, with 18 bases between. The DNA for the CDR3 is TGTGCCACAGGATTAGGACAGACTTACGAGCAGTACTTC. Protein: CATGLGQTYEQYF.

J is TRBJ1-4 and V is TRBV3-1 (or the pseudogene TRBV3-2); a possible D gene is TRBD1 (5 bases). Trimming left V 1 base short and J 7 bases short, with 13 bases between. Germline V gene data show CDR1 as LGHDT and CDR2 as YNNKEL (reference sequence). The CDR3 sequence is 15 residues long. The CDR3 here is CASSQVGGKSEKLFF. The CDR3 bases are TGTGCCAGCAGCCAAGTCGGGGGGAAAAGTGAAAAACTGTTTTTT.

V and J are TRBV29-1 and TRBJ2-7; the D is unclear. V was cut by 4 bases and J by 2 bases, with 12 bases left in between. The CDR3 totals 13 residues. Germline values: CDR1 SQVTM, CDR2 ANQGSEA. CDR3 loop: CSVVSPETYEQYF. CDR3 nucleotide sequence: TGCAGCGTTGTGTCCCCAGAGACCTACGAGCAGTACTTC.

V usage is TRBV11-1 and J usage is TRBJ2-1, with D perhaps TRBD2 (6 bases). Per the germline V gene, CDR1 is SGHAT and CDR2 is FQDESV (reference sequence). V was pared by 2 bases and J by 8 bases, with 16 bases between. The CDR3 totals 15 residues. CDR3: CASSLLLDYTDEQFF. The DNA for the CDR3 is TGTGCCAGCAGCTTATTACTGGACTATACGGATGAGCAGTTCTTC.

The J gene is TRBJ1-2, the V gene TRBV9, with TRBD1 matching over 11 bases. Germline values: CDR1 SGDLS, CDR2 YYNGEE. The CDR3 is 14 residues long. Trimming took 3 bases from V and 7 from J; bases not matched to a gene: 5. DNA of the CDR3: TGTGCCAGCAGCGATGGGGACAGGGGGTTTGGCTACACCTTC. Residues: CASSDGDRGFGYTF. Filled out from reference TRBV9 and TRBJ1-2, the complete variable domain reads DSGVTQTPKHLITATGQRVTLRCSPRSGDLSVYWYQQSLDQGLQFLIQYYNGEERAKGNILERFSAQQFPDLHSELNLSSLELGDSALYFCASSDGDRGFGYTFGSGTRLTVV.

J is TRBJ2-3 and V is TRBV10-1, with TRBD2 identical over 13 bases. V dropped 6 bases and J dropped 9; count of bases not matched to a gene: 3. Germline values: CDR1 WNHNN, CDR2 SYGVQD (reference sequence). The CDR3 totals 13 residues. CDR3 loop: CASRPTSGRTQYF. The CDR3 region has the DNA TGCGCCAGCAGGCCGACTAGCGGGAGGACGCAGTATTTT.

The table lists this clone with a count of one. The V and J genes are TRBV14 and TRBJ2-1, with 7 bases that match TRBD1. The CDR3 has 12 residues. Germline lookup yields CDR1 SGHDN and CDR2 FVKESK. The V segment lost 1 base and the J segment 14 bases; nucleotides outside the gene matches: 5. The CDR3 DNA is TGTGCCAGCAGCCAAGTTGGGACAGCCGAGTTCTTC. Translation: CASSQVGTAEFF.

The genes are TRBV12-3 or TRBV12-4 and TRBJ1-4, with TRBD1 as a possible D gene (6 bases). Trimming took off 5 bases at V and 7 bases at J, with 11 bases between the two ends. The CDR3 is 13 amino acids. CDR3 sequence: CASSIRGSEKLFF. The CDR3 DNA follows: TGTGCCAGCAGTATCAGGGGTAGTGAAAAACTGTTTTTT.